Following are 24 T cell receptor beta chains from one sample sequenced in a study of glioma-infiltrating T cells. The iRepertoire nested amplicon-rescue multiplex PCR amplified TCR alpha and beta CDR3s from RNA. TCRdb independently ran MiXCR on the multiplex PCR reads; one entry per CDR3 protein. The data hold more than 300,000 distinct CDR3 sequences, with 41% observed a single time. Sequencing was done on a sample of glioma tissue, nonneoplastic brain tissue, or PBMCs (not recorded which). These receptors were obtained from a human donor with low-grade glioma or glioblastoma, undergoing nonglioma brain surgery, or in good health (not recorded which).

This chain joins TRBV29-1 and TRBJ2-1; TRBD2 might be the D (5 bases). V lost 4 bases to trimming and J lost 8 bases, with 24 bases between them. The CDR3 spans 16 residues. Germline CDR1 and CDR2: SQVTM and ANQGSEA. The CDR3 spells CSVGPPIATGNDEQFF. DNA for the CDR3: TGCAGCGTTGGCCCACCAATAGCCACGGGGAATGATGAGCAGTTCTTC.

The chain carries TRBV19 and TRBJ2-3; D is undetermined. CDR1 and CDR2 from the germline V gene are LNHDA and SQIVND (reference sequence). The CDR3 has 13 residues. Trimming took off 7 bases at V and 0 bases at J, with 8 bases between the two ends. CDR3 residues: CASTPGSTDTQYF. The CDR3 coding sequence is TGTGCCAGTACCCCGGGCAGCACAGATACGCAGTATTTT. Full variable domain (rest looked up from reference TRBV19 and TRBJ2-3): DGGITQSPKYLFRKEGQNVTLSCEQNLNHDAMYWYRQDPGQGLRLIYYSQIVNDFQKGDIAEGYSVSREKKESFPLTVTSAQKNPTAFYLCASTPGSTDTQYFGPGTRLTVL.

This clonotype showed up just once. Because the CDR3 is missing its conserved closing phenylalanine or tryptophan, this is likely a read error. V usage is TRBV7-9 and J usage is TRBJ2-1, with D unresolved. Germline CDR1 reads SEHNR; CDR2 reads FQNEAQ (reference sequence). Trimming cost V 3 bases and J 8 bases, with 8 bases left between them. The CDR3 spans 12 residues. The CDR3 loop reads CASSFSSYEQFL. DNA of the CDR3: TGTGCCAGCAGCTTCTCATCATATGAGCAGTTCCTC.

This clonotype showed up many times. This rearrangement joins TRBV25-1 to TRBJ1-1; D may be TRBD1 (5 bases). Trimming left V 5 bases short and J 3 bases short, with 10 bases between. Germline CDR1 MGHDK, CDR2 SYGVNS. There are 13 residues in the CDR3. The CDR3 DNA follows: TGTGCCAGCAGTCGTCGAGGGGACACTGAAGCTTTCTTT. Protein: CASSRRGDTEAFF.

Regarding this clonotype: Germline is not matched at one junction end, which may reflect a read error. The chain recombines TRBV19 with TRBJ2-1, with 8 bases aligning to TRBD2. The CDR3 spans 14 residues. In germline, CDR1 is LNHDA, CDR2 SQIVND (reference sequence). The DNA for the CDR3 is TGTGCCAGTAGAGAACTAGCGGACCATAATGAGCAGTTATTC. It yields the protein CASRELADHNEQLF.

The chain uses TRBV28 and TRBJ1-2; D gene unclear. The CDR3 has 15 amino acids. V dropped 6 bases and J dropped 0 bases, with 14 bases sitting between them. The germline CDR1 and CDR2 sequences are MDHEN and SYDVKM. The CDR3: CASRNTEAANYGYTF. The CDR3 DNA sequence: TGTGCCAGCAGAAACACAGAGGCCGCTAACTATGGCTACACCTTC.

This chain joins TRBV5-4 and TRBJ1-1; D not resolved. V was shortened by 2 bases and J by 0 bases, with 8 bases between the two germline ends. Germline CDR1 reads SGHNT; CDR2 reads YYREEE (reference sequence). This CDR3 is 14 amino acids long. The CDR3, as DNA: TGTGCCAGCAGCTTACGGAATTTGAACACTGAAGCTTTCTTT. It yields the protein CASSLRNLNTEAFF.

This clonotype was picked up one time. Sequence at one end of the junction differs from germline and may be a read error. CDR3 in DNA: TGTGCCATTAGTATAAGGCGGCGAACCTTTGGTGAAGCTTTCTTT. As protein: CAISIRRRTFGEAFF. The chain joins TRBV19 to TRBJ1-1; D ambiguous. The CDR3 covers 15 residues. CDR1 and CDR2 (germline): LNHDA, SQIVND (reference sequence).

This clonotype was observed a few times. The chain is built from TRBV24-1 and TRBJ2-1; 7 positions agree with TRBD1. Trimming removed 4 bases from V and 3 bases from J; junction bases left unmatched: 5. The CDR3 covers 15 residues. From germline, CDR1 is KGHDR and CDR2 SFDVKD. CDR3 bases: TGTGCCACCAGTGAGTCCGGGACAGTCTACAATGAGCAGTTCTTC. It encodes CATSESGTVYNEQFF.

The V gene is TRBV4-2, the J gene TRBJ1-1; tentative D call: TRBD1 (6 bases). The CDR3 spans 16 residues. Between the trimmed V and J ends, which lost 0 bases and 8 bases, there was a span of 19 bases. Per the germline V gene, CDR1 is LGHNA and CDR2 is YNFKEQ. Written as DNA, the CDR3 is TGTGCCAGCAGCCAAGAAATAGGCAGGGGAGGGCCCGAAGCTTTCTTT. It codes for CASSQEIGRGGPEAFF.

V is TRBV3-1 and J is TRBJ2-7; D is possibly TRBD1 (6 bases). CDR3 length: 16 residues. The germline gives CDR1 LGHDT, CDR2 YNNKEL (reference sequence). V lost 10 bases, J lost 4 bases, and 26 bases lay in between. The CDR3 DNA sequence: TGTGCCACGTCACCTCAGACTCCGGGACAAGAATACGAGCAGTACTTC. It codes for CATSPQTPGQEYEQYF.

The genes are TRBV19 and TRBJ1-2; 12 nucleotides align to TRBD1. J lost 6 bases, V lost 3 bases, and 5 bases had no gene match. The CDR3 runs to 15 residues. In germline, CDR1 is LNHDA, CDR2 SQIVND (reference sequence). The CDR3 DNA reads TGTGCCAGTAGTATTCCGGGACAGGGGGCGGATGGCTACACCTTC. Residues: CASSIPGQGADGYTF.

This chain uses TRBV11-2 with TRBJ2-7, with TRBD2 matching over 9 bases. CDR3 length: 15 residues. The germline V gene encodes CDR1 SGHAT and CDR2 FQNNGV. After removal of 5 bases from V and 0 bases from J, the junction contained 5 bases not matched to a gene. Here the CDR3 reads CASSETSGFSYEQYF. The CDR3 nucleotides read TGTGCCAGCAGCGAAACTAGCGGGTTCTCCTACGAGCAGTACTTC.

With regard to this clonotype: This clone may be a read error of a much larger clone one base away. The rearrangement joins TRBV20-1 to TRBJ2-7; D gene ambiguous. This CDR3 spans 14 amino acids. Germline V lookup: CDR1 DFQATT, CDR2 SNEGSKA (reference sequence). CDR3 residues: CSVVIPVKSYEQCF. The CDR3 nucleotides are TGCAGTGTTGTAATCCCGGTGAAATCCTACGAGCAGTGCTTC.

V and J are TRBV20-1 and TRBJ1-2; 7 nucleotides agree with TRBD1. The CDR3 runs 14 residues. The germline CDR1 and CDR2 sequences are DFQATT and SNEGSKA (reference sequence). After removal of 0 bases from V and 4 bases from J, the junction contained 5 bases not matched to a gene. CDR3 loop: CSAREGAGGYGYTF. CDR3 sequence (DNA): TGCAGTGCTAGAGAAGGGGCAGGGGGCTATGGCTACACCTTC.

The CDR3 DNA is TGTGCCAGCAGCCCCCCCTTGCGGGAGGGCCGAAACATTCAGTACTTC. It translates to CASSPPLREGRNIQYF. This rearrangement joins TRBV28 to TRBJ2-4; 9 bases map to TRBD2. The length of the CDR3 is 16 residues. Looked up from germline, CDR1 is MDHEN and CDR2 is SYDVKM. V dropped 6 bases and J dropped 6; count of bases not matched to a gene: 12.

This clonotype has a count of ten or more. The V and J genes are TRBV6-1 and TRBJ1-5; D perhaps matches TRBD1 (5 bases). The V and J ends lost 5 bases and 2 bases respectively, with 10 bases between them. Germline V gives CDR1 MNHNS, CDR2 SASEGT. The CDR3 covers 14 residues. The CDR3 sequence: CASSRDWGNQPQHF. CDR3 bases: TGTGCCAGCAGTCGGGACTGGGGCAATCAGCCCCAGCATTTT.

This clonotype was counted only a few times. The J gene is TRBJ2-3, the V gene TRBV7-9; possible D gene TRBD2, 6 bases. CDR1 and CDR2 (germline): SEHNR, FQNEAQ (reference sequence). The CDR3 covers 15 residues. Trimming pared 1 base from V and 3 bases from J, leaving 11 bases between. The DNA for the CDR3 is TGTGCCAGCAGCTTAGGAGTGGAGGGGACAGATACGCAGTATTTT. Translating gives CASSLGVEGTDTQYF.

The genes are TRBV4-1 and TRBJ2-5, with D possibly matching TRBD1 (5 bases). This CDR3 is built from 15 residues. Germline assignment: CDR1 MGHRA and CDR2 YSYEKL. The ends were cut back, 1 base at V and 5 bases at J, with 14 bases in the middle. CDR3: CASSQAPRAGETQYF. The CDR3 DNA sequence: TGCGCCAGCAGCCAAGCTCCTCGGGCAGGGGAGACCCAGTACTTC.

The chain couples TRBV29-1 to TRBJ1-2; D remains ambiguous. The CDR3 sequence is 13 residues long. Germline loops: CDR1 SQVTM, CDR2 ANQGSEA. CDR3 protein: CTPVCSAAYGYTF. CDR3 nucleotide sequence: TGCACCCCGGTTTGTTCCGCGGCCTATGGCTACACCTTC.

This clonotype was detected only a few times. In this CDR3 the conserved last residue, phenylalanine or tryptophan, is missing, so a read error is likely. V and J are TRBV6-1 and TRBJ1-1; no firm D call. The CDR3 has 14 amino acids. Trimming stripped 0 bases from V and 5 bases from J, with 10 bases between. Germline CDR1 is MNHNS and CDR2 is SASEGT. This CDR3 reads CASSEAWSSTEAFL. DNA for the CDR3: TGTGCCAGCAGTGAAGCTTGGTCTTCTACTGAAGCTTTCCTT.

DNA for the CDR3: TGTGCCAGCAGCCTAAGACTAGCAAATGAGCAGTTCTTC. As protein: CASSLRLANEQFF. The chain links TRBV3-1 to TRBJ2-1; 7 bases are a match to TRBD2. The CDR3 has 13 amino acids. The germline gives CDR1 LGHDT, CDR2 YNNKEL (reference sequence). The V gene end was trimmed by 4 bases and the J gene end by 7 bases; junction bases not matched to a gene: 4.

The chain links TRBV14 to TRBJ2-3; no definite D call. The CDR3 totals 16 residues. CDR1 SGHDN and CDR2 FVKESK come from the germline V gene. V shed 4 bases and J shed 0 bases, with 14 bases lying between them. This CDR3 is CASSPLVSSSTDTQYF. CDR3 in DNA: TGTGCCAGCAGCCCCTTAGTGTCATCTAGCACAGATACGCAGTATTTT. The variable domain in full, completed from reference TRBV14 and TRBJ2-3, reads EAGVTQFPSHSVIEKGQTVTLRCDPISGHDNLYWYRRVMGKEIKFLLHFVKESKQDESGMPNNRFLAERTGGTYSTLKVQPAELEDSGVYFCASSPLVSSSTDTQYFGPGTRLTVL.

The chain uses TRBV6-5 and TRBJ2-7; no clear D. CDR3 length: 13 amino acids. Trimming removed 8 bases at V and 4 bases at J, with 15 bases between. The germline V gene encodes CDR1 MNHEY and CDR2 SVGAGI. The CDR3 loop is CASAKGRGYEQYF. The CDR3 DNA is TGTGCCAGCGCCAAGGGCCGAGGTTACGAGCAGTACTTC.